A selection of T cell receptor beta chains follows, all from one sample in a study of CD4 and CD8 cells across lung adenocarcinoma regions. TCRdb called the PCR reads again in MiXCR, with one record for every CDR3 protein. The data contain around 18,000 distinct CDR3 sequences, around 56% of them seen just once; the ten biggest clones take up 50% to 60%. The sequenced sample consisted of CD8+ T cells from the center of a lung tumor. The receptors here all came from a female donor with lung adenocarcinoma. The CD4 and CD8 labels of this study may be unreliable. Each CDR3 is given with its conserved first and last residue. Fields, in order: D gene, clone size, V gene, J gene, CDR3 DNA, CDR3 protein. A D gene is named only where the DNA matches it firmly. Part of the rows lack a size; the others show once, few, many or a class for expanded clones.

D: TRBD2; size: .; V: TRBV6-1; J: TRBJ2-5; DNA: TGTGCCAGCAGGGGGGTGGCGGGGGGCCGTCTTCCAGATACCCAGTATTTC; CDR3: CASRGVAGGRLPDTQYF
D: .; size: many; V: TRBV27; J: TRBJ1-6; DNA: TGTGCCAGCAGTTTTGGGGGGTTGACTTCACCCCTCCACTTT; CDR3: CASSFGGLTSPLHF
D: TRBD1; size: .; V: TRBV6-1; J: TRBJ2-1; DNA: TGTGCCAGCACCCCCTGGAGGACAGGGCGGTTCAATGAGCAGTTCTTC; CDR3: CASTPWRTGRFNEQFF
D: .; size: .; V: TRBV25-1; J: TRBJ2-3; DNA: TGTGCCAGCAGTGAACGGGGTCTGTCTGCCAAAGATACTCAGTATTTC; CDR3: CASSERGLSAKDTQYF
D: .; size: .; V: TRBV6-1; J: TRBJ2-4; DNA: TGTGCCAGCAGTGCCCTGGGGATAACCAAAAACATTCAGTACTTC; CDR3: CASSALGITKNIQYF
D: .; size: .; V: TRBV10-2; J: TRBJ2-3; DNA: TGCGCCAGCAGTACGACGGGACGGTACACAGATACGCAGTATTTT; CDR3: CASSTTGRYTDTQYF
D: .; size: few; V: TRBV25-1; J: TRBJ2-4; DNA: TGTGCCAGCAGTGTCCGGGACCTCCGAGGGGCCATTCAGTACTTC; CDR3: CASSVRDLRGAIQYF
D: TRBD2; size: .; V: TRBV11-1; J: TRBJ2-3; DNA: TGTGCCAGCAGCTTAGACCTAGCGGGGCCCACAGATACGCAGTATTTT; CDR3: CASSLDLAGPTDTQYF
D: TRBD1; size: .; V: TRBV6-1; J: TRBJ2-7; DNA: TGTGCCAGCAGTGAAGTCATGGACAGGGGCCTATACGAGCAGTACTTC; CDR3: CASSEVMDRGLYEQYF
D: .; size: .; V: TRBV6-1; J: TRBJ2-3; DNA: TGTGCCAGTAAGGGGGGCGGGGCGGGAGACCAAGAGACCCAGTATTTT; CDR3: CASKGGGAGDQETQYF
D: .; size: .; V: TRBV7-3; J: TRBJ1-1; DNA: TGTGCCAGCAGAATAAATTCCATGAACACTGAAGCTGTCTTT; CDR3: CASRINSMNTEAVF
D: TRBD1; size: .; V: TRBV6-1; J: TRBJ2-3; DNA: TGTGCCAGCAGAAAAGGACAGGGATGGTCAGATACGCAGTATTTT; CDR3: CASRKGQGWSDTQYF
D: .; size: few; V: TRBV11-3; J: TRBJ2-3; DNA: TGTGCCAGCACCGGACCGGGTACAGATACGCAGTATTTT; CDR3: CASTGPGTDTQYF
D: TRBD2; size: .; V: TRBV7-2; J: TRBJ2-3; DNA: TGTGCCAGCAGCCTTTCGGTATCGGGGGGGCGGGCAGATACGCAGTATTTT; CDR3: CASSLSVSGGRADTQYF
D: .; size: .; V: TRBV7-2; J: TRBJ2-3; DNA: TGTGCCAGCAGCTTAGCGGGTCACTTCGGGCGATCTAGCACAGATACGCAGTATTTT; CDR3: CASSLAGHFGRSSTDTQYF
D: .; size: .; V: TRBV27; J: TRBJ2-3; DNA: TGTGCCAGCGCGTCTTGGGGGGAAAGTAACAAAGATACGCAGTATTTT; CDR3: CASASWGESNKDTQYF
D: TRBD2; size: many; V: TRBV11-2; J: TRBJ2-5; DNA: TGTGCCAGCAGCCAGGGACTAGCGACAGAGACCCAGTACTTC; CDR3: CASSQGLATETQYF
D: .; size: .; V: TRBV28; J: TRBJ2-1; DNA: TGTGCCAGCAGTCCCCTGTCGGGAAAATACAATGAGCAGTTCTTC; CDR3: CASSPLSGKYNEQFF
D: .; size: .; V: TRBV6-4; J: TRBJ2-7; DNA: TGTGCCAGCAGTGACTCCGACAGCTTATTTTTTTACGAGCAGTACTTC; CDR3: CASSDSDSLFFYEQYF
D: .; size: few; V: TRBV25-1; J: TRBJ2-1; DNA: TGTGCCAGCAGTGGTGGACTCGATATCGATGAGCAGTTCTTC; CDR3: CASSGGLDIDEQFF
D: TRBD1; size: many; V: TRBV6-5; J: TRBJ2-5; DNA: TGTGCCAGCAGTTACTCCGGGACAGGCTTTGGGGAGCAGTACTTC; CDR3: CASSYSGTGFGEQYF
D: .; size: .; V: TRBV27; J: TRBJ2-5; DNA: TGTACCAGCAGCGTCCTCGGGACTCCCGACCAGTACTTC; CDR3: CTSSVLGTPDQYF
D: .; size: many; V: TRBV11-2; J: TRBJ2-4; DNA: TGTGCCAGCAGCTTTACTAGTGGGGTCGACATTCAGTACTTC; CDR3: CASSFTSGVDIQYF
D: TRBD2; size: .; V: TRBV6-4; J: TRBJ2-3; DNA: TGTGCCAGCAGTGACACCGGGGGGGCCACAGATACGCAGTATTTT; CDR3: CASSDTGGATDTQYF
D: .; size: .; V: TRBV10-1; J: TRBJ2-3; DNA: TGCGCGGGCAGTGGGTGGGGGGTCCCAGATACGCAGTACTTT; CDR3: CAGSGWGVPDTQYF
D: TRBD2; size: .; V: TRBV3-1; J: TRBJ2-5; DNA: TGTGCCAGCAGTAGCTCCAGAGCCGGGAGGGCCGAAGAGACCCAGTACTTC; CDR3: CASSSSRAGRAEETQYF
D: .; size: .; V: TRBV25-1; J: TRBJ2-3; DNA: TGTGCCAGCAGGGGACGGGGGTCCTCTGGCACAGATACCCAGTATTTC; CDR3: CASRGRGSSGTDTQYF
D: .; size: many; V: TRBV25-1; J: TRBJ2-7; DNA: TGTGCCAGCAGTGAAGCCTACGAGCAGTACTTC; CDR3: CASSEAYEQYF
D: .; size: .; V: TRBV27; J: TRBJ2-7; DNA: TGTGCCAGCGGTCTCGCTAGCGCTTACAAAGATACGCAGTACTTC; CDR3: CASGLASAYKDTQYF
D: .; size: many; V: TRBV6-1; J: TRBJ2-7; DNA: TGTGCCAGCAGCCCTATCGAGAGAGCGTCCGGCGAGCAGTACTTC; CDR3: CASSPIERASGEQYF
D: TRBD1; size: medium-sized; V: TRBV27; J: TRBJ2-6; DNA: TGTGCCAGCAGTAAACAGGGGGCTGGGGCCAACGTCCTGACTTTC; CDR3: CASSKQGAGANVLTF
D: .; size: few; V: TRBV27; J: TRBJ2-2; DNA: TGTGCCAGCAGTTTCCTAGCGATTAACACCGGGGAGCTGTTTTTT; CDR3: CASSFLAINTGELFF
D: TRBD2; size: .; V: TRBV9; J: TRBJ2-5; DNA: TGTGCCAGCAGCGTAGGCGGGGGGGCCGCGGAGACCCAGTACTTC; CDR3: CASSVGGGAAETQYF
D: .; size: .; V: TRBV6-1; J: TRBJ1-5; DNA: TGTGCCAGCAGCCCCGTACGGGGTCAGCCCCAGCATTTT; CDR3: CASSPVRGQPQHF
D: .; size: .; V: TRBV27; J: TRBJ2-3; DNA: TGTGCCAGGGGGCTCTCTGGCGGTGACACAGAGACGCAGTATTTC; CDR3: CARGLSGGDTETQYF
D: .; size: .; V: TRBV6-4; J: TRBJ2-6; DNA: TGTGCCAGCAGTGACTCGACTGGGGCCAACGTCCTGACTTTC; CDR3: CASSDSTGANVLTF
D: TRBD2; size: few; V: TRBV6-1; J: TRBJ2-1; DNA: TGTGCCAGCAGCGCGGGACTAGCGGGGCGGGATGAGCAGTTCTTC; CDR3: CASSAGLAGRDEQFF
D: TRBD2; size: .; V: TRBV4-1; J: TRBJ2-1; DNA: TGCGCCAGCAGCCAACGGACTAGCGCGCAATATGAGCAGTTCTTC; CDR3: CASSQRTSAQYEQFF
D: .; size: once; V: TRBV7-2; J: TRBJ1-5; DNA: TGTGCCAGCAGCTTAGTTGGGGGGAGGTTTAGCAATCAGCCCCAGCATTTT; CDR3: CASSLVGGRFSNQPQHF
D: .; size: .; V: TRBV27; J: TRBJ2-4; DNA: TGTGCCAGCAGTTTTTCGTCCAAAAACATTCAGTACTTC; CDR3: CASSFSSKNIQYF
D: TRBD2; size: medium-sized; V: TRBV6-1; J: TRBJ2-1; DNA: TGTGCCAGCAGTGAAGCTCCAGCGGGAGCCAATGAGCAGTTCTTC; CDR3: CASSEAPAGANEQFF